Included here is one T cell receptor (beta chain) sequence, with context. The data derive from a study of blood T cell repertoires in COVID-19. The CDR3 totals 17 residues. The V gene end was trimmed by 2 bases and the J gene end by 5 bases; junction bases not matched to a gene: 13. CDR1 is KGHSH and CDR2 is LQKENI in the germline V gene. Sequenced by immunoSEQ multiplex PCR; TCRdb stores in-frame clones only, minus some. In the table there are 250,000 or so clones, roughly 84% of which are singletons. The sequenced material came from PBMCs or T cells enriched from blood (not recorded which). This clonotype was sampled from a woman aged 50 to 60 who had been exposed to COVID-19. The V gene is TRBV18, the J gene TRBJ2-7; 9 nucleotides line up with TRBD2. The chain's CDR3 is CASSPNVFSGGSNEQYF. The CDR3 DNA is TGTGCCAGCTCACCAAATGTCTTTAGCGGGGGAAGCAACGAGCAGTACTTC.